This T cell receptor (beta chain) was captured by sequencing in a study of cytomegalovirus exposure and HLA in healthy donors. Primers included in the PCR were 60 Vbeta and 13 Jbeta primers. Sequenced by immunoSEQ multiplex PCR; TCRdb stores in-frame clones only, minus some. Altogether about 200,000 clones are present, 82% being singletons, with the ten largest covering roughly 0.095%. Donors in the study were healthy people who gave bone marrow. Notes on this clone: The antigen is unknown.

CDR3 length: 15 amino acids. The germline gives CDR1 SGHTA, CDR2 FQGTGA. V lost 5 bases, J lost 5 bases, and 10 bases stayed unmatched. The study, taken as a whole, reports: In an earlier analysis, about 87% or about 30%: the productive usage of most TCR beta V segments. Several of the most significant clusters appeared linked to common viral pathogens, based on a later analysis. HLA restriction was apparent for most CMV-associated TCR beta chains in a later analysis.

The chain joins TRBV7-3 to TRBJ2-5; 8 nucleotides align to TRBD1. The source is a boy aged 2 to 10 in good health and CMV-seronegative. Sequencing input: PBMCs. CDR3 nucleotide sequence: TGTGCCAGCAGCCCTGGACAGGGTTCTTGGGAGACCCAGTACTTC. Translation: CASSPGQGSWETQYF.